The clone carrying this T cell receptor beta chain showed up just a few times. These data originate in a study of glioma-infiltrating T cells after dendritic cell vaccination. Per germline, CDR1 LNHNV and CDR2 YYDKDF (reference sequence). There are 18 residues in the CDR3. V gave up 1 base and J gave up 0 bases; unmatched junction bases: 6. TCRdb's copy holds only in-frame clones and misses some; the assay was immunoSEQ multiplex PCR. The sample gives approximately 82,000 clones, about 90% of which show up once; approximately 2.9% is in the top ten. Here the sequenced sample was blood, taken before dendritic cell vaccination. The chain recombines TRBV15 with TRBJ2-6, with 7 bases that match TRBD1. The receptor comes from a human donor with glioblastoma. The CDR3 sequence is CATSRVSQGISGANVLTF. The CDR3 nucleotides read TGTGCCACCAGCAGAGTATCACAGGGGATCTCTGGGGCCAACGTCCTGACTTTC.